This T cell receptor (beta chain) was identified during a study of technical replicates of blood from several donors. This clone showed up just a few times. Clones were read by immunoSEQ multiplex PCR, and TCRdb kept only the in-frame ones, dropping some. This table holds about 13,000 clones, roughly three quarters found once. This CDR3 is 14 amino acids long. V was cut by 5 bases and J by 0 bases, with 10 bases left in between. In germline, CDR1 is MNHEY, CDR2 SMNVEV (reference sequence). Sequences were obtained from PBMCs. The source of this sequence is a human donor in good health. The J gene is TRBJ1-1, the V gene TRBV27, with D perhaps matching TRBD1 (6 bases). The CDR3 spells CASSTQGLNTEAFF. The CDR3 DNA is TGTGCCAGCAGTACACAGGGCCTGAACACTGAAGCTTTCTTT.